The next 31 T cell receptor beta chains were all read from a single sample in a study of OX40 agonist ivuxolimab in advanced cancers. Measured with immunoSEQ multiplex PCR; TCRdb has only the in-frame clones, and not every one. Of some 80,000 clones listed, less than 85% are singletons. The specimen was CD4+ or CD8+ T cells sorted from blood, collected in a trial of the OX40 agonist ivuxolimab. The receptors stem from an adult with an advanced solid tumor such as melanoma, head and neck, liver or kidney cancer.

The chain has TRBV9 and TRBJ2-5, with a weak D call TRBD1 (5 bases). This CDR3 contains 14 residues. With 3 bases removed from V and 0 bases from J, the gap between germline ends came to 9 bases. Germline lookup yields CDR1 SGDLS and CDR2 YYNGEE. The CDR3 spells CASSAGIYQETQYF. The CDR3 region has the DNA TGTGCCAGCAGCGCAGGGATCTACCAAGAGACCCAGTACTTC. Filled out from reference TRBV9 and TRBJ2-5, the complete variable domain reads DSGVTQTPKHLITATGQRVTLRCSPRSGDLSVYWYQQSLDQGLQFLIQYYNGEERAKGNILERFSAQQFPDLHSELNLSSLELGDSALYFCASSAGIYQETQYFGPGTRLLVL.

J is TRBJ2-1 and V is TRBV7-2; TRBD1 might be the D (5 bases). CDR3 length: 15 residues. Germline loops: CDR1 SGHTA, CDR2 FQGNSA. Trimming removed 5 bases at V and 7 bases at J, with 18 bases between. This chain's CDR3 is CASSPDRIRSNEQFF. CDR3 coding DNA: TGTGCCAGCAGCCCCGACAGAATACGTTCGAATGAGCAGTTCTTC.

V usage is TRBV7-2 and J usage is TRBJ2-2; no reliable D call. Germline lookup yields CDR1 SGHTA and CDR2 FQGNSA. Trimming pared 1 base from V and 4 bases from J, leaving 13 bases between. The CDR3 sequence is 16 residues long. The CDR3 nucleotides are TGTGCCAGCAGCTTAGTTAGGTCCCAAGCCACCGGGGAGCTGTTTTTT. Its translation: CASSLVRSQATGELFF.

V is TRBV6-1 and J is TRBJ2-7; 11 positions agree with TRBD2. CDR3 length: 15 residues. The V gene's germline CDR1 is MNHNS and CDR2 SASEGT. V lost 5 bases and J lost 2; bases outside the gene matches: 5. CDR3 region: CASSPGTSGTYEQYF. The CDR3 nucleotides read TGTGCCAGCAGTCCTGGGACTAGCGGTACCTACGAGCAGTACTTC.

The J gene is TRBJ2-1, the V gene TRBV9, with TRBD2 as a possible D gene (5 bases). The CDR3 has 15 amino acids. The V end lost 5 bases, the J end lost 10 bases, and 22 bases lay between the germline ends. Germline-derived CDR1 and CDR2 are SGDLS and YYNGEE. The CDR3: CASSGTSSTIGEQFF. The CDR3 nucleotides are TGTGCCAGCAGTGGTACTAGTTCTACAATCGGGGAGCAGTTCTTC.

The chain has TRBV6-5 and TRBJ1-2; D not resolved. Looked up from germline, CDR1 is MNHEY and CDR2 is SVGAGI. Trimming stripped 6 bases from V and 2 bases from J, with 13 bases between. CDR3 size: 14 residues. The CDR3 DNA sequence: TGTGCCAGCAGCCTTTTTGGGGTGAACTATGGCTACACCTTC. It yields the protein CASSLFGVNYGYTF.

The count of this clone is one. This chain connects TRBV15 to TRBJ1-5; no reliable D call. The CDR3 runs 13 residues. Trimming left V 1 base short and J 7 bases short, with 8 bases between. The V gene's germline CDR1 is LNHNV and CDR2 YYDKDF (reference sequence). The DNA of the CDR3 is TGTGCCACCAGCAGAGCCCCGGGGCAGCCCCAGCATTTT. It translates to CATSRAPGQPQHF.

As to this clone: This specimen includes other DNA sequences encoding the same CDR3. The gene calls are TRBV28 and TRBJ2-5, with D possibly TRBD2 on 5 matching bases. Trimming left V 8 bases short and J 2 bases short, with 9 bases between. The CDR3 loop spans 12 amino acids. Germline assignment: CDR1 MDHEN and CDR2 SYDVKM. The chain's CDR3 is CASRTGQETQYF. The CDR3 nucleotides are TGTGCCAGCCGGACTGGGCAAGAGACCCAGTACTTC.

J is TRBJ2-3 and V is TRBV6-6, with D unclear. This CDR3 comprises 14 residues. Trimming stripped 3 bases from V and 5 bases from J, with 12 bases between. In germline, CDR1 is MNHNY, CDR2 SVGAGI (reference sequence). CDR3 sequence reads: CASSYRAVGDTQYF. Here the CDR3 DNA reads TGTGCCAGCAGTTATCGTGCTGTCGGAGATACGCAGTATTTT.

The V gene is TRBV7-9, the J gene TRBJ2-4; the D gene is possibly TRBD2 (6 bases). V dropped 5 bases and J dropped 8 bases, with 19 bases sitting between them. The germline V gene has CDR1 SEHNR and CDR2 FQNEAQ (reference sequence). This CDR3 comprises 15 residues. CDR3 protein: CASSTAGTRKDIQYF. The CDR3, as DNA: TGTGCCAGCAGCACGGCGGGGACGAGGAAGGACATTCAGTACTTC.

The gene calls are TRBV7-2 and TRBJ2-5; D is unresolved. Trimming left V 3 bases short and J 1 base short, with 9 bases between. The CDR3 length is 14 residues. Germline CDR1 and CDR2: SGHTA and FQGNSA. The CDR3 protein is CASSFLTSQETQYF. DNA of the CDR3: TGTGCCAGCAGCTTCCTCACAAGCCAAGAGACCCAGTACTTC.

This clone showed up just once. The rearrangement links TRBV11-2 to TRBJ1-1, with D tentatively TRBD1 (6 bases). The germline V and J ends were trimmed by 11 bases and 1 base, with 14 bases remaining between them. The CDR3 has 13 residues. CDR1 and CDR2 from the germline V gene are SGHAT and FQNNGV. The CDR3 nucleotides read TGTGCCTCGAAGGTACAGGGGAACACTGAAGCTTTCTTT. Its protein is CASKVQGNTEAFF. Complete variable domain (other parts from reference TRBV11-2 and TRBJ1-1): EAGVAQSPRYKIIEKRQSVAFWCNPISGHATLYWYQQILGQGPKLLIQFQNNGVVDDSQLPKDRFSAERLKGVDSTLKIQPAKLEDSAVYLCASKVQGNTEAFFGQGTRLTVV.

The sample holds one count of this clone. The sample holds other DNA sequences that translate to the same CDR3. The chain carries TRBV2 and TRBJ1-1, with a tentative D call TRBD1 (6 bases). The CDR3 totals 13 residues. Deletions cut 6 bases from V and 2 bases from J, with 10 bases between. Germline values: CDR1 SNHLY, CDR2 FYNNEI. The CDR3 region is CASSLQGNTEAFF. CDR3 in DNA: TGTGCCAGCAGCTTACAGGGTAACACTGAAGCTTTCTTT.

The chain has TRBV19 and TRBJ1-2; TRBD1 aligns across 8 bases. The V gene's germline CDR1 is LNHDA and CDR2 SQIVND (reference sequence). The ends lost 4 bases at V and 6 bases at J; junction bases unmatched: 10. The CDR3 is 15 amino acids. The CDR3 region has the DNA TGTGCCAGTAGTAGGTCGCGCACAGGGGGAGATGGCTACACCTTC. This codes for CASSRSRTGGDGYTF.

This clone appeared once. The rearrangement links TRBV7-9 to TRBJ2-5; no reliable D call. From germline, CDR1 is SEHNR and CDR2 FQNEAQ (reference sequence). The CDR3 totals 14 residues. V shed 0 bases and J shed 4 bases, with 9 bases lying between them. CDR3 amino acids: CASSLASGTETQYF. The CDR3 DNA sequence: TGTGCCAGCAGCTTAGCTTCAGGTACAGAGACCCAGTACTTC.

The chain combines TRBV11-3 with TRBJ2-3; D unclear. The CDR3 is 12 amino acids. The ends were cut back, 5 bases at V and 4 bases at J, with 7 bases in the middle. CDR1 is SGHNT, CDR2 YENEEA, per germline. The CDR3, as DNA: TGTGCCAGCAGCCGTTCGGCAGATACGCAGTATTTT. Translating gives CASSRSADTQYF.

The CDR3 bases are TGTGCCAGCTCATTACCGAAAGAGACCCAGTACTTC. Its protein is CASSLPKETQYF. The J gene is TRBJ2-5, the V gene TRBV18; D is ambiguous. This CDR3 contains 12 residues. Germline CDR1 KGHSH, CDR2 LQKENI. Trimming left V 5 bases short and J 3 bases short, with 7 bases between.

The chain recombines TRBV2 with TRBJ1-2; no reliable D call. The CDR3 consists of 11 residues. The V gene's germline CDR1 is SNHLY and CDR2 FYNNEI. Trimming removed 7 bases at V and 4 bases at J, with 7 bases between. The CDR3 bases are TGTGCCAGCAAATTCTTCTATGGCTACACCTTC. Its protein is CASKFFYGYTF.

DNA of the CDR3: TGCAGCGTGGAGGGACAGGCGGCTGGCTACACCTTC. Protein product: CSVEGQAAGYTF. The rearrangement joins TRBV29-1 to TRBJ1-2, with 8 bases fitting TRBD1. The J segment lost 7 bases and the V segment lost 6 bases, leaving 7 bases of the junction unmatched. The CDR3 is 12 residues long. CDR1 and CDR2 from the germline V gene are SQVTM and ANQGSEA. The full variable domain, its missing parts supplied by reference TRBV29-1 and TRBJ1-2, is SAVISQKPSRDICQRGTSLTIQCQVDSQVTMMFWYRQQPGQSLTLIATANQGSEATYESGFVIDKFPISRPNLTFSTLTVSNMSPEDSSIYLCSVEGQAAGYTFGSGTRLTVV.

The chain uses TRBV12-5 and TRBJ1-1, with 8 bases aligning to TRBD1. This CDR3 has 14 amino acids. V was pared by 7 bases and J by 5 bases, with 9 bases of the junction left unmatched. In germline, CDR1 is LGHNT, CDR2 FRNRAP. CDR3 in DNA: TGTGCTAGTGCCTCGGACAGGGAGGATACTGAAGCTTTCTTT. This codes for CASASDREDTEAFF.

The chain uses TRBV28 and TRBJ1-1, with D possibly matching TRBD1 (5 bases). Germline V gene data show CDR1 as MDHEN and CDR2 as SYDVKM. The ends were cut back, 5 bases at V and 9 bases at J, with 13 bases in the middle. This CDR3 has 12 residues. CDR3 coding DNA: TGTGCCAGCAGTCCCCCAGGGACTAAAGCTTTCTTT. Protein product: CASSPPGTKAFF.

This clone came up a few times. The chain combines TRBV19 with TRBJ1-2; a possible D gene is TRBD1 (5 bases). Germline V lookup: CDR1 LNHDA, CDR2 SQIVND (reference sequence). CDR3 length equals 13 residues. The V end was cut by 3 bases, the J end by 7 bases, with 12 bases between. In nucleotides, the CDR3 is TGTGCCAGTAGTATGTTAGGGGTCGGTGGCTACACCTTC. Translation gives CASSMLGVGGYTF.

The chain joins TRBV15 to TRBJ1-1; 7 nucleotides agree with TRBD1. The CDR3 has 15 residues. Germline lookup yields CDR1 LNHNV and CDR2 YYDKDF (reference sequence). V shed 2 bases, J shed 3 bases, and the junction held 6 bases outside the gene matches. Written as DNA, the CDR3 is TGTGCCACCAGCAGATCCGGGACAGCCCACACTGAAGCTTTCTTT. Translating gives CATSRSGTAHTEAFF.

This chain links TRBV27 with TRBJ1-1; 12 bases align to TRBD1. CDR3 length: 16 residues. Looked up from germline, CDR1 is MNHEY and CDR2 is SMNVEV (reference sequence). J gave up 5 bases and V 7 bases, and 11 bases lay outside the gene matches. CDR3 sequence reads: CASTKSGTGGVTEAFF. CDR3 in DNA: TGTGCCAGCACCAAAAGCGGGACAGGGGGCGTTACTGAAGCTTTCTTT.

Regarding this clone: A read error may account for a junction end that differs from germline. CDR3: CASSRDREVSF. The CDR3 nucleotides are TGCGCCAGCAGCAGGGACAGGGAGGTCAGTTTC. The chain joins TRBV4-1 to TRBJ1-2, with TRBD1 matching 9 bases. Germline V gene data show CDR1 as MGHRA and CDR2 as YSYEKL. The CDR3 spans 11 residues.

The rearrangement links TRBV6-1 to TRBJ1-5; D unresolved. The length of the CDR3 is 15 residues. The germline V and J ends were trimmed by 6 bases and 6 bases, with 18 bases remaining between them. The germline V gene encodes CDR1 MNHNS and CDR2 SASEGT. The CDR3 DNA is TGTGCCAGCAGCAATCTTCCCTCTGGCGGTCAGCCCCAGCATTTT. Translation gives CASSNLPSGGQPQHF.

This clone was seen a handful of times. The chain employs TRBV5-6 and TRBJ2-2, with D uncertain. The CDR3 loop spans 16 amino acids. V lost 1 base and J 5 bases, leaving 15 bases between the germline ends. Germline assignment: CDR1 SGHDT and CDR2 YYEEEE. CDR3 sequence (DNA): TGTGCCAGCAGCTTGTGGGGAAGTCTAAGGACCGGGGAGCTGTTTTTT. This encodes CASSLWGSLRTGELFF.

The V and J genes are TRBV5-1 and TRBJ2-5, with 8 bases that match TRBD2. The CDR3 consists of 15 residues. The germline V gene encodes CDR1 SGHRS and CDR2 YFSETQ. V gave up 7 bases and J gave up 2 bases; unmatched junction bases: 10. DNA of the CDR3: TGCGCCAGCCGTGGAACAGGACTAGCTCAAGAGACCCAGTACTTC. Protein sequence: CASRGTGLAQETQYF.

The chain couples TRBV29-1 to TRBJ2-1; D remains unclear. The CDR3 is 14 amino acids. Between the trimmed V and J ends, which lost 3 bases and 3 bases, there was a span of 12 bases. Looked up from germline, CDR1 is SQVTM and CDR2 is ANQGSEA. The CDR3 is CSVEIALNYNEQFF. For the CDR3, the DNA is TGCAGCGTTGAGATAGCCCTAAACTACAATGAGCAGTTCTTC.

The CDR3 loop is CASSLDRDSRYTF. In DNA, the CDR3 is TGTGCCAGCAGCTTAGATCGGGACAGTCGCTACACCTTC. This sequence joins TRBV7-6 and TRBJ1-2, with 7 bases lining up with TRBD1. The length of the CDR3 is 13 residues. The germline V gene encodes CDR1 SGHVS and CDR2 FNYEAQ. J gave up 9 bases and V 1 base, and 5 bases lay outside the gene matches.

CDR3 nucleotide sequence: TGTGCCAGCAGCAAATGGACAGGGGCCGGAATTAGCTCCTACAATGAGCAGTTCTTC. Protein sequence: CASSKWTGAGISSYNEQFF. The chain joins TRBV11-2 to TRBJ2-1; TRBD1 matches 9 bases. Germline V gives CDR1 SGHAT, CDR2 FQNNGV. The CDR3 runs to 19 residues. The V gene end was trimmed by 5 bases and the J gene end by 0 bases; junction bases not matched to a gene: 14.